A single sample is the source of the 9 T cell receptor beta chains below, sequenced in a study of CXCR3-negative and CXCR3-positive naive CD8 T cells. TRB cDNA libraries were made by UMI-labeled 5' RACE. TCRdb reprocessed the 5' RACE reads; each CDR3 protein has one entry and no DNA is given. Seen in this sample are under 55,000 distinct CDR3 sequences; the ten most common clones hold around a tenth. Source material: memory CD8+ T cells from blood. These receptor sequences come from a human donor in good health. Some clones in this sample may be carry-over from other donors' samples.

V gene TRBV3-1 combines with J gene TRBJ1-3. Germline lookup yields CDR1 LGHDT and CDR2 YNNKEL (reference sequence). This CDR3 contains 15 residues. CDR3 sequence reads: CANPGGPSSGNTIYF.

The genes are TRBV12-3 or TRBV12-4 and TRBJ2-7; the D call from TCRdb, TRBD1, cannot be confirmed without DNA. The CDR3 spans 14 residues. The CDR3 sequence is CASRPQGGAEEQYF.

The chain recombines TRBV4-1 with TRBJ2-1; the D call from TCRdb, TRBD2, cannot be confirmed without DNA. The germline CDR1 and CDR2 sequences are MGHRA and YSYEKL. This CDR3 region has 16 residues. This chain's CDR3 is CASSQELTSWANEQFF.

The V call is TRBV29-1, the J call TRBJ1-2. The germline gives CDR1 SQVTM, CDR2 ANQGSEA. The CDR3 contains 12 residues. Here the CDR3 reads CSVEANPYGYTF.

The chain has TRBV13 and TRBJ2-7; there is no DNA to check the TCRdb D call of TRBD1. Germline-derived CDR1 and CDR2 are PRHDT and FYEKMQ (reference sequence). The CDR3 sequence is 16 residues long. The CDR3 is CASSSGTGEVRYEQYF.

This rearrangement joins TRBV19 to TRBJ2-7; the TRBD1 assignment by TCRdb is unverifiable without DNA. Germline V gene sequence: CDR1 LNHDA, CDR2 SQIVND (reference sequence). This CDR3 has 14 amino acids. CDR3 in amino acids: CASSITTGSYEQYF.

The rearrangement links TRBV7-8 to TRBJ2-5; TCRdb picks TRBD2, but there is no DNA to check that call. Per the germline V gene, CDR1 is SGHVS and CDR2 is FQNEAQ. This CDR3 is built from 18 residues. The CDR3 region is CASSLIAGGLDRQETQYF.

The CDR3 loop reads CASSEAKHYGYTF. The rearrangement links TRBV2 to TRBJ1-2. The CDR3 runs to 13 residues. The germline V gene encodes CDR1 SNHLY and CDR2 FYNNEI.

The chain combines TRBV7-6 with TRBJ2-7; with no DNA, the TCRdb D assignment of TRBD2 cannot be verified. CDR3 length equals 16 residues. Germline loops: CDR1 SGHVS, CDR2 FNYEAQ. The CDR3 spells CASSSPLGGGEYEQYF.